This T cell receptor (beta chain) was documented in a study of T-cell reconstitution after alpha-beta-depleted transplantation in children. The TCRbeta library incorporated unique molecular identifiers. TCRdb processed the PCR reads anew with MiXCR; each CDR3 protein has one entry. The sample holds about 270,000 distinct CDR3 sequences; 9.9% are singletons and the top ten take about 9.4%. This clonotype was picked up a small number of times. The V and J ends lost 6 bases and 2 bases, in that order; junction bases with no gene match: 10. Germline assignment: CDR1 SGHRS and CDR2 YFSETQ. The CDR3 length is 16 residues.

This TCR derives from a human donor who donated a stem cell graft to a child with SCID. The V and J genes are TRBV5-1 and TRBJ2-3; 9 bases line up with TRBD2. Here the sequenced sample was PBMCs from the stem cell graft donor, taken from the stem cell graft. The DNA of the CDR3 is TGCGCCAGCACTAGGGGAGCGGGGGGCCTCACAGATACGCAGTATTTT. Translated: CASTRGAGGLTDTQYF.